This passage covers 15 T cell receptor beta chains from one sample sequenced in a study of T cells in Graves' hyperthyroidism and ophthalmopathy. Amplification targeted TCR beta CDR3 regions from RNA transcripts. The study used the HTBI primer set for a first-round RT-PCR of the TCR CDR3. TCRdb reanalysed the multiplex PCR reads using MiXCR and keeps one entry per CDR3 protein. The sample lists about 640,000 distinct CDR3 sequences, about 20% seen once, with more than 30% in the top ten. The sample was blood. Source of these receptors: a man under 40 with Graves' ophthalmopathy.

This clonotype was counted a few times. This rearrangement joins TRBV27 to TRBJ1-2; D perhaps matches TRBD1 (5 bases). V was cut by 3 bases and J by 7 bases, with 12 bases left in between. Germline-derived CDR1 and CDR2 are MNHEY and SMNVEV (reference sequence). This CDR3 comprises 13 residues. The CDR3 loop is CASSLGGSLGYTF. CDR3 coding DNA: TGTGCCAGCAGTTTGGGGGGGAGTCTTGGCTACACCTTC.

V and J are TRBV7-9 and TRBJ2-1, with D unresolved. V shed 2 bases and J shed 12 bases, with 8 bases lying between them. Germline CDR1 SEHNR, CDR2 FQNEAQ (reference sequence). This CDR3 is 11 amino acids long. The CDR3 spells CASSLSGLQFF. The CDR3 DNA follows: TGTGCCAGCAGCTTATCCGGTTTGCAGTTCTTC.

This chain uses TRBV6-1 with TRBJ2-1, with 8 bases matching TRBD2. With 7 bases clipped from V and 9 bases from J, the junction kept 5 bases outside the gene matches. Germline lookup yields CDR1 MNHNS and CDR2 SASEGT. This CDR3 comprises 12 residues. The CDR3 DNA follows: TGTGCCAGCACGAGCGGGAGCAGTGAGCAGTTCTTC. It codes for CASTSGSSEQFF.

CDR3 DNA: TGCGCCAGCAGGCTAGCGGGAGAAAGCGGGGAGCTGTTTTTT. Encoded protein: CASRLAGESGELFF. This chain connects TRBV10-2 to TRBJ2-2; 10 bases fit TRBD2. The length of the CDR3 is 14 residues. Germline CDR1 reads WSHSY; CDR2 reads SAAADI. The ends lost 6 bases at V and 7 bases at J; junction bases unmatched: 5.

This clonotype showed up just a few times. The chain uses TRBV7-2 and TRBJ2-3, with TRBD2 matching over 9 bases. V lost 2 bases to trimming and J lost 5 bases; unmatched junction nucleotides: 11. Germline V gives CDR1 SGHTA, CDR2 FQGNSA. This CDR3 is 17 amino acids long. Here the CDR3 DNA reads TGTGCCAGCAGCTTAAGACTAGCGGCCCCGGGCAGAGATACGCAGTATTTT. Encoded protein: CASSLRLAAPGRDTQYF. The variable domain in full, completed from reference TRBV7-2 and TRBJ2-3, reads GAGVSQSPSNKVTEKGKDVELRCDPISGHTALYWYRQSLGQGLEFLIYFQGNSAPDKSGLPSDRFSAERTGGSVSTLTIQRTQQEDSAVYLCASSLRLAAPGRDTQYFGPGTRLTVL.

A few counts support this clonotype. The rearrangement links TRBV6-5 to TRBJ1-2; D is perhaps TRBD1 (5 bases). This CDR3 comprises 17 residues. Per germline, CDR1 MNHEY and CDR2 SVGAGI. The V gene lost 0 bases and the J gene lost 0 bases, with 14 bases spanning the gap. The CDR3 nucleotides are TGTGCCAGCAGTTACTCGATGAAAGGGACCTCTAACTATGGCTACACCTTC. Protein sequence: CASSYSMKGTSNYGYTF.

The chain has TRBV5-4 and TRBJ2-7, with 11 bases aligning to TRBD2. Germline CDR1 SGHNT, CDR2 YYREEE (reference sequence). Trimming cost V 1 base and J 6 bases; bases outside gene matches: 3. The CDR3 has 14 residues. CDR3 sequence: CASSLITSGSEQYF. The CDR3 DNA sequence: TGTGCCAGCAGCTTGATTACTAGCGGGAGCGAGCAGTACTTC.

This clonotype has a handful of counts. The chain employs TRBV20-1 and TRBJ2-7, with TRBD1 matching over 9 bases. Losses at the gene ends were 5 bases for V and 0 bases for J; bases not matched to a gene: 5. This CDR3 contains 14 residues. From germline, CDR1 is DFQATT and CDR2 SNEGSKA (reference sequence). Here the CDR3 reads CSASDRGSSYEQYF. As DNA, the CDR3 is TGCAGTGCTTCAGACAGGGGGTCCTCCTACGAGCAGTACTTC.

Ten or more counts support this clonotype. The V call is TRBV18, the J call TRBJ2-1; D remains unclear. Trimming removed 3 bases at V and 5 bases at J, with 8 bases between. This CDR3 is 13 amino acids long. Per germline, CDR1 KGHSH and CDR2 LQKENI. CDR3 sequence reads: CASSPNTDNEQFF. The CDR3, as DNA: TGTGCCAGCTCACCGAATACGGACAATGAGCAGTTCTTC.

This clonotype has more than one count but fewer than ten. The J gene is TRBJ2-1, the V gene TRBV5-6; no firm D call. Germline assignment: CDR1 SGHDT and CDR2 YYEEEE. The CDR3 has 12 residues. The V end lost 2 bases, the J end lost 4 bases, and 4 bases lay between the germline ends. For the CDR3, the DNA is TGTGCCAGCAGCTTCCAGTACAATGAGCAGTTCTTC. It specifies CASSFQYNEQFF.

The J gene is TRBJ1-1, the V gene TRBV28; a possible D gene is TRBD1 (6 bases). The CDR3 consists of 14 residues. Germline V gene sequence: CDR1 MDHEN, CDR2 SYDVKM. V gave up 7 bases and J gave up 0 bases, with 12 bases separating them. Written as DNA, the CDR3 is TGTGCCAGCACAAGACAGGTTATGAACACTGAAGCTTTCTTT. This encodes CASTRQVMNTEAFF.

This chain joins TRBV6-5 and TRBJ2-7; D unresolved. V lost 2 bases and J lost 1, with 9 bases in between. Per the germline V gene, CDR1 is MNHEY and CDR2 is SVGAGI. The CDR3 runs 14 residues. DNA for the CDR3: TGTGCCAGCAGTTACGCCCCGGCATCCTACGAGCAGTACTTC. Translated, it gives CASSYAPASYEQYF.

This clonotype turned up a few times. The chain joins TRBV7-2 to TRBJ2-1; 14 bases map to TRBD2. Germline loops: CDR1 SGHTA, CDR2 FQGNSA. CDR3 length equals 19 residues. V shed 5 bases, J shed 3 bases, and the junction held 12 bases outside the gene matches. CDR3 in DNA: TGTGCCAGCAGCCCCCCGGGACTAGCGGGAGTGAGGTACTACAATGAGCAGTTCTTC. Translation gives CASSPPGLAGVRYYNEQFF.

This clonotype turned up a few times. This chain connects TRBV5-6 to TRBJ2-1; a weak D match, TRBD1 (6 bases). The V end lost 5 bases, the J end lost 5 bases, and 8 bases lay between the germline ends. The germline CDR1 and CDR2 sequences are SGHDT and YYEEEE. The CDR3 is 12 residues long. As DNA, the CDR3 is TGTGCCAGCAGTCGGGACAACAATGAGCAGTTCTTC. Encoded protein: CASSRDNNEQFF.

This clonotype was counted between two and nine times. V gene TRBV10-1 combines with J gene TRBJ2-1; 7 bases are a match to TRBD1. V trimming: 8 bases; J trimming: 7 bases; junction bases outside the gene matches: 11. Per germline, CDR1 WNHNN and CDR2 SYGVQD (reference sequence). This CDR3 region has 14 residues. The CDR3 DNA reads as TGCGCCAGCCACTCCACGACAGGGAAGAATGAGCAGTTCTTC. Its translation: CASHSTTGKNEQFF.